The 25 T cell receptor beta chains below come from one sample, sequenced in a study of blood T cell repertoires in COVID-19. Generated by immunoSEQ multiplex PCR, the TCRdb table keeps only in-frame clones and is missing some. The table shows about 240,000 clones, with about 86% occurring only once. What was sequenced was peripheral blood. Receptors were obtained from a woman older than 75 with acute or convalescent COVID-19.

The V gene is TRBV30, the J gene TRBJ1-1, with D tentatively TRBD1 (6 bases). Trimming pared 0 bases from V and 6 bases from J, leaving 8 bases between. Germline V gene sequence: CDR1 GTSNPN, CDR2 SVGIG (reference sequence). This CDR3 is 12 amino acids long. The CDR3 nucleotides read TGTGCCTGGAGTGTGCGGGGGCCTGAAGCTTTCTTT. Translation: CAWSVRGPEAFF.

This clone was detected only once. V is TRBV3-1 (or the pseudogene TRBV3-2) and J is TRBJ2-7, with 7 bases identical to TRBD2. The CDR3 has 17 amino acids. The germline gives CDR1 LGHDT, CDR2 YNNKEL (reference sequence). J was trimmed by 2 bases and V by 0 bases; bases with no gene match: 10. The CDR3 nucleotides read TGTGCCAGCAGCCAAGATCCTAGGAGCGGGGCTCCCTACGAGCAGTACTTC. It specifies CASSQDPRSGAPYEQYF.

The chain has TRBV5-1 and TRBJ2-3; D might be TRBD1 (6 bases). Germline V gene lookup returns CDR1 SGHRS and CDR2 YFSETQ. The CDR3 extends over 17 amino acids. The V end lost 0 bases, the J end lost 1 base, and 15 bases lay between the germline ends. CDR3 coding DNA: TGCGCCAGCAGCTTGGAACAGGGCGTCCCCGGCACAGATACGCAGTATTTT. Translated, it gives CASSLEQGVPGTDTQYF.

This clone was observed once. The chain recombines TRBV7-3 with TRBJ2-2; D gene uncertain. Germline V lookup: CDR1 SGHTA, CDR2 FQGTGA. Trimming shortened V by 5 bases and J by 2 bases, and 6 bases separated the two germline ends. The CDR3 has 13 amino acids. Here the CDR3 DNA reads TGTGCCAGCAGCCAGATTAACACCGGGGAGCTGTTTTTT. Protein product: CASSQINTGELFF.

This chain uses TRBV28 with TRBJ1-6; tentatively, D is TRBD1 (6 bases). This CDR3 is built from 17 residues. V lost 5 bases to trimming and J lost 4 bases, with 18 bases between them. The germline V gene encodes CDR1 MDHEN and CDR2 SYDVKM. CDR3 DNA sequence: TGTGCCAGCAGTCCCGATCAGGGGCCGGGGTATAATTCACCCCTCCACTTT. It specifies CASSPDQGPGYNSPLHF. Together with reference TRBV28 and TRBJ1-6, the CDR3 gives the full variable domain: DVKVTQSSRYLVKRTGEKVFLECVQDMDHENMFWYRQDPGLGLRLIYFSYDVKMKEKGDIPEGYSVSREKKERFSLILESASTNQTSMYLCASSPDQGPGYNSPLHFGNGTRLTVT.

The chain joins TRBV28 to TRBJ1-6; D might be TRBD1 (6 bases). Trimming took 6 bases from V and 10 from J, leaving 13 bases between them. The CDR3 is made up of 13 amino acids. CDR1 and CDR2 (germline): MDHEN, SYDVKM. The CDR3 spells CASSRRGGSPLHF. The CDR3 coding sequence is TGTGCCAGCAGCCGCAGGGGTGGGTCACCCCTCCACTTT.

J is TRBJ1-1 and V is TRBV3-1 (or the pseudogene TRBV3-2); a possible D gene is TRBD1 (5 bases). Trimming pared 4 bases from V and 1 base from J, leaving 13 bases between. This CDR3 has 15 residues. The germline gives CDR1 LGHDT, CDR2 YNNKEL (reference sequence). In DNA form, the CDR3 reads TGTGCCAGCAGCCCCCGGGACTCGAGGAACACTGAAGCTTTCTTT. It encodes CASSPRDSRNTEAFF.

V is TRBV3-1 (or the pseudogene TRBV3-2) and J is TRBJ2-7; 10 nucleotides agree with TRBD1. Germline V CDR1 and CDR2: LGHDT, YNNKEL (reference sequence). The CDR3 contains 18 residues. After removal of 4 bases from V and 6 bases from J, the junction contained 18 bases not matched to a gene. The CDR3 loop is CASSLYDTGTGVIFEQYF. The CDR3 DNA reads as TGTGCCAGCAGCCTCTACGACACCGGGACAGGGGTAATTTTCGAGCAGTACTTC.

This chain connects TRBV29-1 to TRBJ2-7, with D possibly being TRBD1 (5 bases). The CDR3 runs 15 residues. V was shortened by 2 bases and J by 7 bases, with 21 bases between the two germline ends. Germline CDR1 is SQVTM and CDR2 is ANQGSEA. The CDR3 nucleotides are TGCAGCGTTGAATATTCCCCCGGTCCAGGGAAGGAGCAGTACTTC. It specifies CSVEYSPGPGKEQYF.

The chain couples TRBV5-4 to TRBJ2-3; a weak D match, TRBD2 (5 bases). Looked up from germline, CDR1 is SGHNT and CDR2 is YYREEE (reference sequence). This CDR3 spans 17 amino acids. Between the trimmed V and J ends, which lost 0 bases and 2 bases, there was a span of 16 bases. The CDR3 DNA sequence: TGTGCCAGCAGCTTGGCGGGATACCCGGGCCTCACAGATACGCAGTATTTT. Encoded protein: CASSLAGYPGLTDTQYF.

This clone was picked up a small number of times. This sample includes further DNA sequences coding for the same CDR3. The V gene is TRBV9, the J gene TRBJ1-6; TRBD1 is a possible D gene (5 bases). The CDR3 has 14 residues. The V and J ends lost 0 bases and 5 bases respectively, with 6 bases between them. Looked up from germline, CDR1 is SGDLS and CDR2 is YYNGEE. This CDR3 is CASSVAGNNSPLHF. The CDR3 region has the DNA TGTGCCAGCAGCGTAGCAGGGAATAATTCACCCCTCCACTTT.

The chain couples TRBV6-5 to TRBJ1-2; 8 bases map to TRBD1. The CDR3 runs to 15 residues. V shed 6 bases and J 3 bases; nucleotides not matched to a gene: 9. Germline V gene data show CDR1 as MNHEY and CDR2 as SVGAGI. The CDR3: CASRPPGQAYYGYTF. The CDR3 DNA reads TGTGCCAGCAGGCCCCCGGGACAGGCGTACTATGGCTACACCTTC.

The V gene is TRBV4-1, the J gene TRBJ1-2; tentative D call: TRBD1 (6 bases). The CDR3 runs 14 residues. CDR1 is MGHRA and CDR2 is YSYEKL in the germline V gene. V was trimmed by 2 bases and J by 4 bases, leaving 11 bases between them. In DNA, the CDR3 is TGCGCCAGCAGCCAATCGACAGGTGGCTATGGCTACACCTTC. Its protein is CASSQSTGGYGYTF.

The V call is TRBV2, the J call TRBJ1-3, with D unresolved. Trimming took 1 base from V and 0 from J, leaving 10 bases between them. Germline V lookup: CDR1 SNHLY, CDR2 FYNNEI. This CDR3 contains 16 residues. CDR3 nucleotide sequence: TGTGCCAGCAGTGAAGTGCCAGCGCTCTCTGGAAACACCATATATTTT. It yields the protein CASSEVPALSGNTIYF. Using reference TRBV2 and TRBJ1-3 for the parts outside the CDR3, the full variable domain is EPEVTQTPSHQVTQMGQEVILRCVPISNHLYFYWYRQILGQKVEFLVSFYNNEISEKSEIFDDQFSVERPDGSNFTLKIRSTKLEDSAMYFCASSEVPALSGNTIYFGEGSWLTVV.

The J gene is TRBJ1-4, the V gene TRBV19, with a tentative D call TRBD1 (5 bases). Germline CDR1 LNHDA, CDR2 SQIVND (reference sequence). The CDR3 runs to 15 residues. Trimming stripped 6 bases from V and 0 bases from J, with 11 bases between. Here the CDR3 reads CASRGGWTTNEKLFF. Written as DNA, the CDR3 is TGTGCCAGTAGGGGGGGTTGGACAACTAATGAAAAACTGTTTTTT.

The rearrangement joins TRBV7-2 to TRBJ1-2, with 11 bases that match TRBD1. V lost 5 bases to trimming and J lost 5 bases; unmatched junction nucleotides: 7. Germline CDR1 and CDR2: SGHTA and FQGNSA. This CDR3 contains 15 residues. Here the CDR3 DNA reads TGTGCCAGCAGCCGTAGGACAGGGGGCTTGTATGGCTACACCTTC. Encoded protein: CASSRRTGGLYGYTF.

The CDR3 loop reads CASSYSNNSPLHF. In DNA, the CDR3 is TGTGCCAGCAGTTACTCTAATAATTCACCCCTCCACTTT. The chain links TRBV6-5 to TRBJ1-6, with D uncertain. The V and J ends lost 0 bases and 5 bases respectively, with 2 bases between them. CDR1 is MNHEY, CDR2 SVGAGI, per germline. CDR3 size: 13 residues.

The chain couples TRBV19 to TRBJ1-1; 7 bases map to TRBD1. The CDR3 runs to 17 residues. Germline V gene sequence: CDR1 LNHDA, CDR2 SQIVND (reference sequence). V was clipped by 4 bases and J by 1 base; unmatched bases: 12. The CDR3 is CASSRETGWAGNTEAFF. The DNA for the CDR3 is TGTGCCAGTAGTAGAGAGACAGGGTGGGCCGGGAACACTGAAGCTTTCTTT.

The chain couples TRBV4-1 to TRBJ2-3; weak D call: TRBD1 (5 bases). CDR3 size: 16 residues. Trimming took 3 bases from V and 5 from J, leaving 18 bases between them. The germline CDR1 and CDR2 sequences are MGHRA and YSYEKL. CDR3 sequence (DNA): TGCGCCAGCAGCCAGGTACGACAGTCTATATTAGATACGCAGTATTTT. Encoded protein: CASSQVRQSILDTQYF.

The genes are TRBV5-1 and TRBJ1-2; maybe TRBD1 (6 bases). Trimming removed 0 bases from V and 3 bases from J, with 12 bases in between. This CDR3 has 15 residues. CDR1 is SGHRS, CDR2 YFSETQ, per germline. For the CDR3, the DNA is TGCGCCAGCAGCTTGGCTGGCAGGGGTTACTATGGCTACACCTTC. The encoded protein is CASSLAGRGYYGYTF.

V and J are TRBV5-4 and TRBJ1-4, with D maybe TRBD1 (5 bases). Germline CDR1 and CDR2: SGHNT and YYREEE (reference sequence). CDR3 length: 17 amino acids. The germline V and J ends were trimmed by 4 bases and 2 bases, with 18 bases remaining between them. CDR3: CASSTQQGEGTNEKLFF. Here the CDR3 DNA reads TGTGCCAGCAGCACCCAGCAAGGGGAAGGTACTAATGAAAAACTGTTTTTT.

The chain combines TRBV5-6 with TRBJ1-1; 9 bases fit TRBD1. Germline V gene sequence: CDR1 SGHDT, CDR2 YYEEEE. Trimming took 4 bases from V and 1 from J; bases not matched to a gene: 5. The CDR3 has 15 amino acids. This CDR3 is CASSPGQGWNTEAFF. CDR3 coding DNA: TGTGCCAGCAGCCCTGGACAGGGGTGGAACACTGAAGCTTTCTTT.

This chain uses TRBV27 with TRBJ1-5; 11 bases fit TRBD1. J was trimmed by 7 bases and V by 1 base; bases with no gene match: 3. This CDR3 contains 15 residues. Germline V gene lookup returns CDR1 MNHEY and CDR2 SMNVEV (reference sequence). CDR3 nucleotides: TGTGCCAGCAGTTTATTCGGGACAGGGGGACAGCCCCAGCATTTT. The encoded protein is CASSLFGTGGQPQHF.

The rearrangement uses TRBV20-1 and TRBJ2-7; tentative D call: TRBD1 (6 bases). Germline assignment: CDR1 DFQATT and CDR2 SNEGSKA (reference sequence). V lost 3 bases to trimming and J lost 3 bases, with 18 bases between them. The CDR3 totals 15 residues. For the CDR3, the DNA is TGCAGTGCTAGTTTTCACAGGGATGGAGGCTACGAGCAGTACTTC. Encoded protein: CSASFHRDGGYEQYF.

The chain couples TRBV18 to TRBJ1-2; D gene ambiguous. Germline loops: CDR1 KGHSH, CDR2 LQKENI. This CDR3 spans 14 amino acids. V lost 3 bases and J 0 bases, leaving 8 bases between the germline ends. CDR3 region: CASSPLDTNYGYTF. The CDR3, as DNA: TGTGCCAGCTCACCCCTAGATACTAACTATGGCTACACCTTC.